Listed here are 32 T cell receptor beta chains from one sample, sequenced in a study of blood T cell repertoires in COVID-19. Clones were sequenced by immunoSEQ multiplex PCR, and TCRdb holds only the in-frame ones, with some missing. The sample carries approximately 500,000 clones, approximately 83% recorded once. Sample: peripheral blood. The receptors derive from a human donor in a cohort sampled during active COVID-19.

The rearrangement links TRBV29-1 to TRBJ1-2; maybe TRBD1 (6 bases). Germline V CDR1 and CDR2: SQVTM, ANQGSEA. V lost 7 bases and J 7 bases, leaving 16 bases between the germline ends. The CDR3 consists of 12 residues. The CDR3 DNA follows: TGCAGCGCCGATCGACAGGCGGCTGGCTACACCTTC. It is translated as CSADRQAAGYTF.

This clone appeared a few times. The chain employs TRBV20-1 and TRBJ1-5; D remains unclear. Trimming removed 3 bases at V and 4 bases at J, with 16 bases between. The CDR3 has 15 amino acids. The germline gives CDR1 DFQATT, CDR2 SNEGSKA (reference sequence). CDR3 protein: CSASNPGLTNQPQHF. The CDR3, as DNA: TGCAGTGCTAGTAACCCCGGACTGACGAATCAGCCCCAGCATTTT.

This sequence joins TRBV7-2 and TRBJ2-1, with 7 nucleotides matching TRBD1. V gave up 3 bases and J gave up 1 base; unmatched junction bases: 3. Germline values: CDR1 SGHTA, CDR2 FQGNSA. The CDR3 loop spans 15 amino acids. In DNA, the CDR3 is TGTGCCAGCAGCTTCGGACAGGATTCCTACAATGAGCAGTTCTTC. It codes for CASSFGQDSYNEQFF.

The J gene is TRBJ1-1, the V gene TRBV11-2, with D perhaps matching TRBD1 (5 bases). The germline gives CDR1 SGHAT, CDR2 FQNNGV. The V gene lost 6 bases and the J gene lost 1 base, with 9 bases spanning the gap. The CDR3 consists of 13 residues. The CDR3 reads CASRRQPNTEAFF. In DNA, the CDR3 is TGTGCCAGCAGACGACAGCCGAACACTGAAGCTTTCTTT.

The CDR3 protein is CASIRVGVNTQYF. The DNA of the CDR3 is TGTGCCAGCATTCGCGTGGGAGTGAATACGCAGTATTTT. The chain has TRBV28 and TRBJ2-3; a weak D match, TRBD2 (5 bases). Trimming stripped 7 bases from V and 7 bases from J, with 15 bases between. The CDR3 is 13 amino acids. The germline gives CDR1 MDHEN, CDR2 SYDVKM.

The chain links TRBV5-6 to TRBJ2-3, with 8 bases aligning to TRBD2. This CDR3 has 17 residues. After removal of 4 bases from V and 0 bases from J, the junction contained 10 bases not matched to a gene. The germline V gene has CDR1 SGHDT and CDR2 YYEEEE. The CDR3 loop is CASSRRYSGTSTDTQYF. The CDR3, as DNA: TGTGCCAGCAGCCGCCGGTATAGCGGGACTAGCACAGATACGCAGTATTTT.

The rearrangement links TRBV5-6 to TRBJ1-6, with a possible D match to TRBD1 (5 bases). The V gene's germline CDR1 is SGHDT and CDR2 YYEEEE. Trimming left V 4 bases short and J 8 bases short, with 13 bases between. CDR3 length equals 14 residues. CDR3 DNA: TGTGCCAGCAGCCCTGGTCTAGGGGATTCACCCCTCCACTTT. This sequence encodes CASSPGLGDSPLHF.

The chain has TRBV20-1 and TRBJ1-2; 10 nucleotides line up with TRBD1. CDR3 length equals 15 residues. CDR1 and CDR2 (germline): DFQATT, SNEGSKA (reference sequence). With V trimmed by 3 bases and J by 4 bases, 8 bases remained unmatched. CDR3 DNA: TGCAGTGCTAGTAGGACAGGGGGTAACATCTATGGCTACACCTTC. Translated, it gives CSASRTGGNIYGYTF.

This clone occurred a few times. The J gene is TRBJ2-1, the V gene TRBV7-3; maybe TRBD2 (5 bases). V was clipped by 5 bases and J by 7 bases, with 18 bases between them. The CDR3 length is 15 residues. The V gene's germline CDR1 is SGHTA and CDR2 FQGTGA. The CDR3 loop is CASSEVSAGVNEQFF. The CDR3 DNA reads TGTGCCAGCAGCGAGGTTAGCGCGGGTGTAAATGAGCAGTTCTTC.

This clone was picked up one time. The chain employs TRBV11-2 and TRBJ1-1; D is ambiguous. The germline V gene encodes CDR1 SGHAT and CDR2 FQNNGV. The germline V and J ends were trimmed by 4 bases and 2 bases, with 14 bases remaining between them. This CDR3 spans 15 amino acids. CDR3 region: CASSSQGRTNTEAFF. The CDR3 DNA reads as TGTGCCAGCAGCTCGCAAGGACGGACTAACACTGAAGCTTTCTTT.

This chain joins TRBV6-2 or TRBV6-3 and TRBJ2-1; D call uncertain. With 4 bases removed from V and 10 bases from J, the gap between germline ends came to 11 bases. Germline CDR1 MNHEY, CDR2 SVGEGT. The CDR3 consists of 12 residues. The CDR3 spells CASSSPVSEQFF. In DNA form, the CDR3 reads TGTGCCAGCAGTTCCCCGGTAAGCGAGCAGTTCTTC.

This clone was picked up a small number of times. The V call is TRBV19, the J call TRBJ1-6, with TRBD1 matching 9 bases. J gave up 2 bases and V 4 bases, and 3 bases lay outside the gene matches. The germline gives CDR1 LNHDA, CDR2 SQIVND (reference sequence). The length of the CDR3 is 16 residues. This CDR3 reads CASSTQGAAYNSPLHF. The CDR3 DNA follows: TGTGCCAGTAGTACACAGGGGGCCGCCTATAATTCACCCCTCCACTTT.

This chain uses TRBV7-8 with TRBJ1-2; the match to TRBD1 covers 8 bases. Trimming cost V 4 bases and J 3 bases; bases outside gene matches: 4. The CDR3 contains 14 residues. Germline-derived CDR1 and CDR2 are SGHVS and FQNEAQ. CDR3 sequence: CASSYSRGHYGYTF. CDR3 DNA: TGTGCCAGCAGCTATTCCAGGGGGCACTATGGCTACACCTTC.

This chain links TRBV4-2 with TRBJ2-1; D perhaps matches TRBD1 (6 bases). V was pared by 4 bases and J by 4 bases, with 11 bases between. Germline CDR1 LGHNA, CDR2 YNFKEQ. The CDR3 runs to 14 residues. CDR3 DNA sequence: TGTGCCAGCAGCCCCCGGGACACTTACAATGAGCAGTTCTTC. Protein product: CASSPRDTYNEQFF.

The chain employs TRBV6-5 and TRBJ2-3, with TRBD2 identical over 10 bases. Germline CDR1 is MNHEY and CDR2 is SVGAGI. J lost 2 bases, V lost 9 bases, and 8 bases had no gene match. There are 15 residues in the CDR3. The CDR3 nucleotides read TGTGCCAGAGAACCGGGACTAGCGTTCACAGATACGCAGTATTTT. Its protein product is CAREPGLAFTDTQYF.

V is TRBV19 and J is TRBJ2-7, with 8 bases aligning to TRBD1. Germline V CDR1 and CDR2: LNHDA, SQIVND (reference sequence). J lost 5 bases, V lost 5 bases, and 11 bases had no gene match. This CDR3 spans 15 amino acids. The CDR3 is CASSPGRQGYDEQYF. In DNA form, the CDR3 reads TGTGCCAGTAGTCCGGGGCGACAGGGGTACGACGAGCAGTACTTC.

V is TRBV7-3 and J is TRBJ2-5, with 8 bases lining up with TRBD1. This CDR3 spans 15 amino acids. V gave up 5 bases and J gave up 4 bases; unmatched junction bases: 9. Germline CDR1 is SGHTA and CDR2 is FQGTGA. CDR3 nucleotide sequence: TGTGCCAGCAGCGATCAGGGGGCCCAAGGAGAGACCCAGTACTTC. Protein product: CASSDQGAQGETQYF.

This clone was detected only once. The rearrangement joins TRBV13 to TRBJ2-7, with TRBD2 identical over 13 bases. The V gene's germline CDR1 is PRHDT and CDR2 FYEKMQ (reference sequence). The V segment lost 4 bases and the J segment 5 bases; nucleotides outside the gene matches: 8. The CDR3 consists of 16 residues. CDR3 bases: TGTGCCAGCAGCTCCCGACTAGCGGGAGGTAGGCACGAGCAGTACTTC. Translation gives CASSSRLAGGRHEQYF.

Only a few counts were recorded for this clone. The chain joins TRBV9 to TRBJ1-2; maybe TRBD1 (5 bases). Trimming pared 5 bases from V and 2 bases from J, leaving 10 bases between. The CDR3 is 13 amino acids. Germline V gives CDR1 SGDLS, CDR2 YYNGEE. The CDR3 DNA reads TGTGCCAGCAGGGGTCCAGGGAACTATGGCTACACCTTC. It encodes CASRGPGNYGYTF.

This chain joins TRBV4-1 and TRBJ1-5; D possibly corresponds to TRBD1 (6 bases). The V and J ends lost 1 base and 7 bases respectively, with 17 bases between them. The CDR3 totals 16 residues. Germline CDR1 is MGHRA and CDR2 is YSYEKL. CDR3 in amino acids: CASSQVYRTESQPQHF. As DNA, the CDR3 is TGCGCCAGCAGCCAAGTGTACCGGACAGAATCGCAGCCCCAGCATTTT.

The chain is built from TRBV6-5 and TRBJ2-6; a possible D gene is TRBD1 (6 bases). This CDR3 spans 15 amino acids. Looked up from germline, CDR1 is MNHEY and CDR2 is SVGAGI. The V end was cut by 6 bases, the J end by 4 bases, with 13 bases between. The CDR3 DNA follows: TGTGCCAGCAGCGCTGACAGGTCCGGGGCCAACGTCCTGACTTTC. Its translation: CASSADRSGANVLTF.

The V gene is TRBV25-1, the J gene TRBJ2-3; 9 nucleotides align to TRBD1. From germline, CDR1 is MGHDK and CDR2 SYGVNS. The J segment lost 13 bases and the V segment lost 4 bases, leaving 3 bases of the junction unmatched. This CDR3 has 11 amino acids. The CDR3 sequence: CASSVGQGEYF. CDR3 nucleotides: TGTGCCAGCAGTGTGGGACAGGGCGAGTATTTT.

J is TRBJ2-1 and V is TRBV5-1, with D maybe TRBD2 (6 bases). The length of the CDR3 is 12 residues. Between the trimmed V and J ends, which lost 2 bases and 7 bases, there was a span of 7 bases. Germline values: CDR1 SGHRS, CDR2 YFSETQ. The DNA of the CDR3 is TGCGCCAGCAGCTTTGGACTAAATGAGCAGTTCTTC. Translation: CASSFGLNEQFF.

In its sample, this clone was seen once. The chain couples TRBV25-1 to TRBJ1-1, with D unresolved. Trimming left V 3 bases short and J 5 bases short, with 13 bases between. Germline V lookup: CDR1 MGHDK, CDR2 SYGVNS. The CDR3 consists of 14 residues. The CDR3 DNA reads TGTGCCAGCAGTGACAGAACCGGGGAAACTGAAGCTTTCTTT. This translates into CASSDRTGETEAFF.

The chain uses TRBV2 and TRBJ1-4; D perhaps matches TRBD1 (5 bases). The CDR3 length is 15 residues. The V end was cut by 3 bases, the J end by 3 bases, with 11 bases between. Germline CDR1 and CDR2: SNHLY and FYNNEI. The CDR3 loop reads CASSDWTPPNEKLFF. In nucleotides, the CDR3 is TGTGCCAGCAGTGACTGGACACCCCCTAATGAAAAACTGTTTTTT.

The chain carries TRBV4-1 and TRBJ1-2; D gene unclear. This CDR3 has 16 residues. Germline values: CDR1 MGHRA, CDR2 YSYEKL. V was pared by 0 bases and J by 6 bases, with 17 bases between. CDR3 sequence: CASSQEDPPRGNGYTF. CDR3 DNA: TGCGCCAGCAGCCAAGAAGACCCTCCCCGAGGGAATGGCTACACCTTC.

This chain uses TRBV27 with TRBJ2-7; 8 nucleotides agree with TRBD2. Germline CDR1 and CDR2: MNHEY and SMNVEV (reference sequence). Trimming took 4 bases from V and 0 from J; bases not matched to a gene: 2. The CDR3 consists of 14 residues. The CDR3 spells CASSSAGDSYEQYF. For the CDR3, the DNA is TGTGCCAGCAGTTCAGCGGGGGACTCCTACGAGCAGTACTTC.

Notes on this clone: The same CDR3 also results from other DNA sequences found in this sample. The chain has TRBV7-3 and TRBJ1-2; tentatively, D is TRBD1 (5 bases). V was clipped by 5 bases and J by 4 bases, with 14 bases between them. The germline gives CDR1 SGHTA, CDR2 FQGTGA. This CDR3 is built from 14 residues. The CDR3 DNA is TGTGCCAGCAGCCTCACCTCGGGGGGCTATGGCTACACCTTC. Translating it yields CASSLTSGGYGYTF. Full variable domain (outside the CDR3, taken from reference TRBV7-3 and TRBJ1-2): GAGVSQTPSNKVTEKGKYVELRCDPISGHTALYWYRQSLGQGPEFLIYFQGTGAADDSGLPNDRFFAVRPEGSVSTLKIQRTERGDSAVYLCASSLTSGGYGYTFGSGTRLTVV.

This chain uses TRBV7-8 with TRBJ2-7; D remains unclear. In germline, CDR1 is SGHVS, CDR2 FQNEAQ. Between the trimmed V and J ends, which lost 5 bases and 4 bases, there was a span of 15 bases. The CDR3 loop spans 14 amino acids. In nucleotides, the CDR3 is TGTGCCAGCAGCCCCCAGTTCGCCTCTTACGAGCAGTACTTC. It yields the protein CASSPQFASYEQYF.

This chain's CDR3 is CASSLGEWSYEQYF. The CDR3 nucleotides are TGTGCCAGCAGCTTAGGGGAGTGGTCCTACGAGCAGTACTTC. The chain has TRBV7-6 and TRBJ2-7; perhaps TRBD2 as D (5 bases). The germline V and J ends were trimmed by 1 base and 1 base, with 8 bases remaining between them. The CDR3 extends over 14 amino acids. Germline V gene sequence: CDR1 SGHVS, CDR2 FNYEAQ.

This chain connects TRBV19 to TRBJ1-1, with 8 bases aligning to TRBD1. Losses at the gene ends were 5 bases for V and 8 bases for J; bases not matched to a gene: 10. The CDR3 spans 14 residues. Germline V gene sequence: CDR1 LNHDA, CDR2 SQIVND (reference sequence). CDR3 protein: CASSPLGQGAEAFF. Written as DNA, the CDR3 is TGTGCCAGTAGTCCCTTAGGACAGGGAGCGGAAGCTTTCTTT.

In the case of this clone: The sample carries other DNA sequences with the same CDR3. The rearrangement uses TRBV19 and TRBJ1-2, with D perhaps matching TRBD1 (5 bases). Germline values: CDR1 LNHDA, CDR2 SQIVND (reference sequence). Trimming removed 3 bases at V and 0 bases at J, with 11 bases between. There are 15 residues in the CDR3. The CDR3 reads CASSIQGRANYGYTF. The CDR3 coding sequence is TGTGCCAGTAGTATCCAGGGCCGAGCTAACTATGGCTACACCTTC.